A selection of T cell receptor beta chains follows, all from one sample in a study of T-cell reconstitution after alpha-beta-depleted transplantation in children. From the PCR reads, TCRdb called clonotypes with MiXCR, one entry per CDR3 protein. The sample has hundreds of thousands of distinct CDR3 sequences, 10% to 15% seen once. The starting material was PBMCs, mostly from graft donor cells, obtained 360 days after TCRalphabeta/CD19-depleted stem cell transplant. Receptor source: a male patient aged 5 to 17 who had a stem cell transplant for acute myeloid leukemia, so the T cells may come from the graft donor. CDR3s include the opening cysteine and the closing phenylalanine or tryptophan. The order of the fields is J gene, V gene, CDR3 protein.

>TRBJ2-3|TRBV27
CASSSLGQGGSGDTQYF
>TRBJ2-4|TRBV5-5
CASSFSERPTSAKNIQYF
>TRBJ2-1|TRBV4-3
CASSQDPGGLYNEQFF
>TRBJ2-1|TRBV14
CASSRVSSYNEQFF
>TRBJ1-3|TRBV29-1
CSVESFNTIYF
>TRBJ2-3|TRBV6-2/TRBV6-3
CASSHRLADTQYF
>TRBJ2-1|TRBV12-3/TRBV12-4
CASGGTDSYNEQFF
>TRBJ2-7|TRBV5-1
CASSSRLAGLEEQYF
>TRBJ2-1|TRBV6-1
CASRREDIPEHEQFF
>TRBJ2-4|TRBV7-6
CASSSTIAGEGNIQYF
>TRBJ2-7|TRBV2
CAPAGGPGTPFGEQYF
>TRBJ2-3|TRBV7-9
CASSPVSGRARTDTQYF
>TRBJ2-3|TRBV5-5
CASTPFTSTDTQYF
>TRBJ2-1|TRBV7-3
CASSSGLAGDEQFF
>TRBJ2-3|TRBV6-5
CASSYFGETDTQYF
>TRBJ2-7|TRBV4-3
CASSRTLTSSYYEQYF
>TRBJ1-5|TRBV28
CASSLTAQGNQPQHF
>TRBJ1-1|TRBV20-1
CSAVTGGTEAFF